The clone carrying this T cell receptor (beta chain) was recorded at least ten times. TCRdb reanalysed the reads using MiXCR and keeps one entry per CDR3 protein. The table lists hundreds of thousands of distinct CDR3 sequences, about a sixth of them singletons. The source of the sample is a study of T cell repertoires in cytomegalovirus infection. Germline loops: CDR1 SNHLY, CDR2 FYNNEI. The CDR3 has 11 residues. The V end was cut by 4 bases, the J end by 4 bases, with 2 bases between. The TCR originated in a human donor in good health (CMV status not recorded). Some clones in this sample may be carry-over from other donors' samples. The sample taken for sequencing was PBMCs. The chain joins TRBV2 to TRBJ1-5; D unclear. The CDR3 protein is CASSVNQPQHF. The CDR3 DNA follows: TGTGCCAGCAGTGTGAATCAGCCCCAGCATTTT.